A single sample is the source of the 15 T cell receptor beta chains below, sequenced in a study of T cells in Graves' hyperthyroidism and ophthalmopathy. The TCR beta CDR3 regions underwent amplification using RNA transcripts as the source. In the first-round RT-PCR of the TCR CDR3, the HTBI primer set was used. TCRdb re-called the multiplex PCR reads through MiXCR, storing one row per CDR3 protein. The repertoire consists of fewer than 450,000 distinct CDR3 sequences, with roughly a sixth occurring once and the leading ten covering roughly a third. Specimen: blood. The source is a woman in her twenties or thirties with Graves' hyperthyroidism that later progressed to Graves' ophthalmopathy.

The V and J genes are TRBV28 and TRBJ2-5, with a possible D match to TRBD1 (6 bases). Germline V CDR1 and CDR2: MDHEN, SYDVKM. CDR3 length equals 16 residues. Trimming pared 5 bases from V and 1 base from J, leaving 17 bases between. CDR3 loop: CASSGETGSTQETQYF. CDR3 in DNA: TGTGCCAGCAGTGGGGAAACAGGGAGTACCCAAGAGACCCAGTACTTC.

In its sample, this clonotype was seen many times. The chain recombines TRBV4-1 with TRBJ2-7; possible D gene TRBD2, 6 bases. The CDR3 consists of 15 residues. Looked up from germline, CDR1 is MGHRA and CDR2 is YSYEKL. With 1 base removed from V and 3 bases from J, the gap between germline ends came to 13 bases. CDR3 loop: CASSQGPSEYYEQYF. CDR3 in DNA: TGCGCCAGCAGCCAAGGCCCTAGCGAATACTACGAGCAGTACTTC.

There are many counts of this clonotype. The chain has TRBV28 and TRBJ1-5; possibly TRBD1 for D (5 bases). V was pared by 4 bases and J by 2 bases, with 18 bases between. The CDR3 is made up of 17 amino acids. Germline CDR1 is MDHEN and CDR2 is SYDVKM. The CDR3 coding sequence is TGTGCCAGCAGTTCACTCACGAAACAGGTTGGCAATCAGCCCCAGCATTTT. It translates to CASSSLTKQVGNQPQHF.

This chain joins TRBV7-9 and TRBJ1-6, with D hard to call. From germline, CDR1 is SEHNR and CDR2 FQNEAQ (reference sequence). This CDR3 is 16 amino acids long. The V end was cut by 3 bases, the J end by 2 bases, with 11 bases between. The chain's CDR3 is CASSFGPSPYNSPLHF. The CDR3 region has the DNA TGTGCCAGCAGCTTCGGGCCTAGCCCCTATAATTCACCCCTCCACTTT. Based on the CDR3 plus reference TRBV7-9 and TRBJ1-6, the full variable domain is DTGVSQNPRHKITKRGQNVTFRCDPISEHNRLYWYRQTLGQGPEFLTYFQNEAQLEKSRLLSDRFSAERPKGSFSTLEIQRTEQGDSAMYLCASSFGPSPYNSPLHFGNGTRLTVT.

This clonotype was detected a few times. This chain connects TRBV6-1 to TRBJ1-5; D not certain. V shed 6 bases and J shed 5 bases, with 11 bases lying between them. Per germline, CDR1 MNHNS and CDR2 SASEGT. The CDR3 consists of 13 residues. CDR3 protein: CASSEREDQPQHF. The DNA of the CDR3 is TGTGCCAGCAGCGAACGGGAGGATCAGCCCCAGCATTTT.

This clonotype was seen many times. The chain uses TRBV28 and TRBJ2-7; 9 nucleotides agree with TRBD1. The CDR3 extends over 15 amino acids. Germline CDR1 reads MDHEN; CDR2 reads SYDVKM. V lost 6 bases, J lost 4 bases, and 10 bases stayed unmatched. CDR3 protein: CASSFAGTGIYEQYF. The CDR3 nucleotides read TGTGCCAGCAGCTTTGCCGGGACAGGGATTTACGAGCAGTACTTC.

This clonotype came up many times. The chain is built from TRBV7-9 and TRBJ1-1; D is uncertain. The V and J ends lost 2 bases and 3 bases respectively, with 10 bases between them. The germline V gene encodes CDR1 SEHNR and CDR2 FQNEAQ (reference sequence). This CDR3 spans 14 amino acids. The CDR3 protein is CASSLTYWDTEAFF. In DNA form, the CDR3 reads TGTGCCAGCAGCTTAACCTACTGGGACACTGAAGCTTTCTTT.

This clonotype was counted ten times or more. This chain uses TRBV2 with TRBJ1-4; a weak D match, TRBD1 (5 bases). Germline loops: CDR1 SNHLY, CDR2 FYNNEI. This CDR3 has 15 residues. The V end lost 7 bases, the J end lost 5 bases, and 17 bases lay between the germline ends. The CDR3 reads CASNREQGMNEKLFF. The DNA for the CDR3 is TGTGCCAGCAACCGAGAGCAGGGAATGAATGAAAAACTGTTTTTT.

Turning to this clonotype: A clone one base away is much larger, so this may be a read error. The chain recombines TRBV27 with TRBJ2-7, with 10 bases matching TRBD2. This CDR3 region has 15 residues. The J segment lost 5 bases and the V segment lost 4 bases, leaving 8 bases of the junction unmatched. Germline loops: CDR1 MNHEY, CDR2 SMNVEV (reference sequence). In DNA, the CDR3 is TGTGCCAGCAGTTACGAGAGGACTAGCGGCCACGAGCAGTACTTC. Encoded protein: CASSYERTSGHEQYF.

This clonotype was recorded at least ten times. The CDR3 nucleotides read TGTGCCAGCAGCTTAGTTGGGGACAGGGTAGCGGAAAAACTGTTTTTT. Protein: CASSLVGDRVAEKLFF. The chain links TRBV11-2 to TRBJ1-4; 9 nucleotides align to TRBD1. The CDR3 covers 16 residues. Germline trimming cut 1 base from V and 8 bases from J; bases unmatched to any gene: 8. Germline lookup yields CDR1 SGHAT and CDR2 FQNNGV.

At least ten counts were recorded for this clonotype. This rearrangement joins TRBV20-1 to TRBJ2-1; 8 bases map to TRBD2. V lost 0 bases, J lost 8 bases, and 6 bases stayed unmatched. The germline V gene encodes CDR1 DFQATT and CDR2 SNEGSKA (reference sequence). The CDR3 totals 14 residues. CDR3 protein: CSARETGGPYEQFF. In DNA, the CDR3 is TGCAGTGCTAGAGAAACGGGAGGGCCATATGAGCAGTTCTTC.

This clonotype was found many times. The chain combines TRBV11-2 with TRBJ1-1; D ambiguous. The CDR3 has 12 amino acids. CDR1 and CDR2 (germline): SGHAT, FQNNGV. V lost 6 bases to trimming and J lost 0 bases, with 5 bases between them. CDR3 DNA sequence: TGTGCCAGCAGTCGGGTGAACACTGAAGCTTTCTTT. Its translation is CASSRVNTEAFF. The whole variable domain, remainder taken from reference TRBV11-2 and TRBJ1-1, is EAGVAQSPRYKIIEKRQSVAFWCNPISGHATLYWYQQILGQGPKLLIQFQNNGVVDDSQLPKDRFSAERLKGVDSTLKIQPAKLEDSAVYLCASSRVNTEAFFGQGTRLTVV.

This clonotype was seen at least ten times. The chain uses TRBV7-2 and TRBJ2-3; D not certain. V gave up 0 bases and J gave up 2 bases, with 3 bases separating them. In germline, CDR1 is SGHTA, CDR2 FQGNSA. The CDR3 is 13 residues long. DNA for the CDR3: TGTGCCAGCAGCTTAGCGAACACAGATACGCAGTATTTT. Residues: CASSLANTDTQYF.

This clonotype was seen many times. This chain links TRBV11-2 with TRBJ2-1; a weak D match, TRBD2 (6 bases). Germline CDR1 reads SGHAT; CDR2 reads FQNNGV. The CDR3 length is 16 residues. V was pared by 5 bases and J by 6 bases, with 20 bases between. The CDR3 reads CASSKIGGTGANEQFF. CDR3 DNA sequence: TGTGCCAGCAGCAAGATTGGCGGGACTGGAGCCAATGAGCAGTTCTTC.

This clonotype was detected ten times or more. The gene calls are TRBV20-1 and TRBJ2-3; 7 nucleotides align to TRBD2. The trim removed 5 bases at V and 2 bases at J, leaving 7 bases unmatched. The CDR3 spans 14 residues. Germline V gene lookup returns CDR1 DFQATT and CDR2 SNEGSKA (reference sequence). CDR3 DNA sequence: TGCAGTGCTTTGACTAGCTACTTCACAGATACGCAGTATTTT. This encodes CSALTSYFTDTQYF.